These 10 T cell receptor beta chains originate from one sample sequenced in a study of shared clonotypes between healthy human individuals. Data came from immunoSEQ multiplex PCR; TCRdb stores just in-frame clones and leaves some out. The sample lists 1,400,000 or so clones; 98% were seen once. The sample comprised naive CD4+ T cells sorted from blood. Subset of the sample: CD45RA+ positively selected. Every receptor here comes from a man aged 25 to 40 in good health.

The gene calls are TRBV2 and TRBJ1-1; D is unresolved. V lost 1 base to trimming and J lost 2 bases, with 17 bases between them. CDR3 size: 17 residues. Germline-derived CDR1 and CDR2 are SNHLY and FYNNEI. The CDR3 sequence is CASSEDGWGRVNTEAFF. DNA for the CDR3: TGTGCCAGCAGTGAAGACGGATGGGGTCGGGTTAACACTGAAGCTTTCTTT. Using reference TRBV2 and TRBJ1-1 for the parts outside the CDR3, the full variable domain is EPEVTQTPSHQVTQMGQEVILRCVPISNHLYFYWYRQILGQKVEFLVSFYNNEISEKSEIFDDQFSVERPDGSNFTLKIRSTKLEDSAMYFCASSEDGWGRVNTEAFFGQGTRLTVV.

The V and J genes are TRBV2 and TRBJ2-7, with TRBD2 matching over 11 bases. Germline V CDR1 and CDR2: SNHLY, FYNNEI. The CDR3 sequence is 14 residues long. V was pared by 7 bases and J by 1 base, with 3 bases of the junction left unmatched. CDR3 coding DNA: TGTGCCAGCAATCTAGCGGGGGGTTCCTACGAGCAGTACTTC. Residues: CASNLAGGSYEQYF.

This clone came up once. The V call is TRBV10-3, the J call TRBJ2-7, with a weak D call TRBD1 (6 bases). The ends were cut back, 4 bases at V and 1 base at J, with 8 bases in the middle. Germline V gene data show CDR1 as ENHRY and CDR2 as SYGVKD. The CDR3 runs to 13 residues. The CDR3 nucleotides read TGTGCCATCAGTGTACAGGGATCCTACGAGCAGTACTTC. Amino acids: CAISVQGSYEQYF.

The rearrangement links TRBV7-2 to TRBJ2-7, with D perhaps given as TRBD1 or TRBD2 (5 bases each). There are 15 residues in the CDR3. Looked up from germline, CDR1 is SGHTA and CDR2 is FQGNSA. Trimming stripped 1 base from V and 4 bases from J, with 14 bases between. This CDR3 is CASSLGLGEGYEQYF. The CDR3 DNA reads as TGTGCCAGCAGCTTAGGGTTGGGGGAAGGGTACGAGCAGTACTTC.

The CDR3 sequence: CASRPTSADTQYF. The CDR3 region has the DNA TGTGCCAGCAGGCCGACTAGTGCCGATACGCAGTATTTT. The genes are TRBV2 and TRBJ2-3, with a possible D match to TRBD2 (6 bases). Germline-derived CDR1 and CDR2 are SNHLY and FYNNEI. The CDR3 covers 13 residues. Trimming took 6 bases from V and 6 from J, leaving 13 bases between them.

J is TRBJ2-5 and V is TRBV30, with D unclear. There are 10 residues in the CDR3. Per the germline V gene, CDR1 is GTSNPN and CDR2 is SVGIG (reference sequence). The V end was cut by 0 bases, the J end by 7 bases, with 3 bases between. The CDR3 DNA follows: TGTGCCTGGAGTGTCACGACCCAGTACTTC. This translates into CAWSVTTQYF.

About this clone: Other nucleotide sequences in the sample specify the same CDR3. V is TRBV28 and J is TRBJ2-7; D uncertain. The CDR3 extends over 12 amino acids. Germline V lookup: CDR1 MDHEN, CDR2 SYDVKM. V lost 4 bases and J 4 bases, leaving 8 bases between the germline ends. CDR3 sequence: CASSSTAYEQYF. CDR3 nucleotide sequence: TGTGCCAGCAGTTCCACTGCATACGAGCAGTACTTC.

The chain carries TRBV19 and TRBJ1-1; D is perhaps TRBD1 (6 bases). CDR3 length: 13 residues. Germline-derived CDR1 and CDR2 are LNHDA and SQIVND (reference sequence). The V and J ends lost 4 bases and 4 bases respectively, with 10 bases between them. This CDR3 is CASSSKGGTEAFF. CDR3 coding DNA: TGTGCCAGTAGTAGTAAGGGGGGCACTGAAGCTTTCTTT.

The DNA of the CDR3 is TGCGCCAGCAGCAGAGGACTAGCGGAGGAGGTCTACGAGCAGTACTTC. Its translation: CASSRGLAEEVYEQYF. The chain has TRBV5-1 and TRBJ2-7, with 10 positions matching TRBD2. V gave up 4 bases and J gave up 3 bases; unmatched junction bases: 10. The CDR3 is made up of 16 amino acids. The V gene's germline CDR1 is SGHRS and CDR2 YFSETQ. Combining the CDR3 with reference TRBV5-1 and TRBJ2-7 gives the whole variable domain KAGVTQTPRYLIKTRGQQVTLSCSPISGHRSVSWYQQTPGQGLQFLFEYFSETQRNKGNFPGRFSGRQFSNSRSEMNVSTLELGDSALYLCASSRGLAEEVYEQYFGPGTRLTVT.

V and J are TRBV10-3 and TRBJ2-2; 14 nucleotides match TRBD2. Looked up from germline, CDR1 is ENHRY and CDR2 is SYGVKD. The trim removed 2 bases at V and 7 bases at J, leaving 6 bases unmatched. This CDR3 is 17 amino acids long. CDR3 sequence reads: CAISEGGLAGVLGELFF. CDR3 nucleotides: TGTGCCATCAGTGAGGGGGGACTAGCGGGAGTGCTCGGGGAGCTGTTTTTT.